Below, one TCR beta chain is given with its context. Antigen: not known. Each sample had two DNA replicates, approximately 0.49 ug blood or roughly 1.6 ug tissue. Sequenced by immunoSEQ multiplex PCR; TCRdb stores in-frame clones only, minus some. The table includes 25,000 to 35,000 clones, roughly 50% detected once. CDR3 length equals 14 residues. V dropped 5 bases and J dropped 6; count of bases not matched to a gene: 5. From germline, CDR1 is MDHEN and CDR2 SYDVKM. The data originate from a study of early stage breast cancer tumors. In the study overall: Most of the 16 invasive tumors were ER+, PR+ and HER2-. The ER+/PR+/HER2- tumors included roughly eight ductal and a few lobular carcinomas. Study outcomes and limitations: Functional markers like CD4, CD8 and FOXP3 were missed in bulk sequencing.

The chain employs TRBV28 and TRBJ1-4; 8 bases line up with TRBD1. This TCR was recovered from a person in their fifties with breast cancer. Input material: breast tumor tissue. As DNA, the CDR3 is TGTGCCAGCAGTAAGACAGGGGCCGATGAAAAACTGTTTTTT. It codes for CASSKTGADEKLFF.